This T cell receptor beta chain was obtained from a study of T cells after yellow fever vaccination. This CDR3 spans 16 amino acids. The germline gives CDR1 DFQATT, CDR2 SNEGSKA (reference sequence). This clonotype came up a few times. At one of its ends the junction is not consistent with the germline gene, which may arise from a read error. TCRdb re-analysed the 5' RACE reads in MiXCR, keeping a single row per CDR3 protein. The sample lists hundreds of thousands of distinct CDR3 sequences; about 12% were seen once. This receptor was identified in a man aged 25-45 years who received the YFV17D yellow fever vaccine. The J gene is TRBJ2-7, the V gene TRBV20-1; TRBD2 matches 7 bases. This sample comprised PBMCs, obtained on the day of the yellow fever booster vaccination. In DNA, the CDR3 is TGCTGTGCTAGAGACCTTCGGGGGGTTAGCTCCTACGAGCAGTACTTC. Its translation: CCARDLRGVSSYEQYF.